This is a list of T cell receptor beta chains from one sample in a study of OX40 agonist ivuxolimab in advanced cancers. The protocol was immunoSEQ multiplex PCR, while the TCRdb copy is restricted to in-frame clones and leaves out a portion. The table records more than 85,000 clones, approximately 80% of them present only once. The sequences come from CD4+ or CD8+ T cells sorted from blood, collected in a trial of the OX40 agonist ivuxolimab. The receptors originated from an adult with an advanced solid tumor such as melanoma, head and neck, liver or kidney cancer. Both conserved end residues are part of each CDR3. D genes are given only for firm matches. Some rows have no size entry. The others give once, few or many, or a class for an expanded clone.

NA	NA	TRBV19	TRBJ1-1	TGTGCCAGTACCTCGGGGAGGGGGAACACTGAAGCTTTCTTT	CASTSGRGNTEAFF
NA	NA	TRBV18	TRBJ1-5	TGTGCCAGCTCACCAGGGGAGGAGAATCAGCCCCAGCATTTT	CASSPGEENQPQHF
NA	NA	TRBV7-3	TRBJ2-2	TGTGCCAGCAGCTCGGGACCGAACACCGGGGAGCTGTTTTTT	CASSSGPNTGELFF
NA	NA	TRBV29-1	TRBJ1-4	TGCAGCGCCGCGACTTCGGGGAATGAAAAACTGTTTTTT	CSAATSGNEKLFF
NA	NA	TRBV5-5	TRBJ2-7	TGTGCCAGCCATTTCGGCCGGGAGCAGTACTTC	CASHFGREQYF
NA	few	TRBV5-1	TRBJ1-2	TGCGCCAGCAGCCCAGGGGTTAACTATGGCTACACCTTC	CASSPGVNYGYTF
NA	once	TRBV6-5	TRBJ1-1	TGTGCCAGCAGTTACAGCGGCCCCGCAACTGAAGCTTTCTTT	CASSYSGPATEAFF
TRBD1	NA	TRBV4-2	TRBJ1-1	TGTGCCAGCAGCCAAGGGGGACAGGGTTTAAGGAACACTGAAGCTTTCTTT	CASSQGGQGLRNTEAFF
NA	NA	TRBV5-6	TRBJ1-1	TGTGCCAGCAGCTTGTGGAACACTGAAGCTTTCTTT	CASSLWNTEAFF
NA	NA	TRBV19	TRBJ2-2	TGTGCCAGTATCAATAGAGGCAGCATGAACACCGGGGAGCTGTTTTTT	CASINRGSMNTGELFF
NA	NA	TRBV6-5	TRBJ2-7	TGTGCCAGCAGTTACTCGACGGGACCCACCTACGAGCAGTACTTC	CASSYSTGPTYEQYF
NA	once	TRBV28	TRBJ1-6	TGTGCCTCCTGGGAGGGGAGCTCCTATAATTCACCCCTCCACTTT	CASWEGSSYNSPLHF
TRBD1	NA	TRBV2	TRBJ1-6	TGTGCCAGCGCGCTACAGGGGGCGAGGAATAATTCACCCCTCCACTTT	CASALQGARNNSPLHF
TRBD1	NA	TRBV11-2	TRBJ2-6	TGTGCCAGCAGCCCACAGGGGACTGGGGCCAACGTCCTGACTTTC	CASSPQGTGANVLTF
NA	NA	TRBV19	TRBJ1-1	TGTGCCAGTAGTATTTCGGGGCGCACTGAAGCTTTCTTT	CASSISGRTEAFF
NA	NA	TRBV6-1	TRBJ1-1	TGTGCCAGCGGCGAGGGGAGCACTGAAGCTTTCTTT	CASGEGSTEAFF
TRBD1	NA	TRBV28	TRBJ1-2	TGTGCCAGCAGTCTTCAGGGGGCGCTAGGTGGCTACACCTTC	CASSLQGALGGYTF
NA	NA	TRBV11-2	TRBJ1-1	TGTGCCAGCAGCTTAGATGAGGGACTGCGGACTGAAGCTTTCTTT	CASSLDEGLRTEAFF
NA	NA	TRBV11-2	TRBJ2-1	TGTGCCAGCAGCTTAGAGAGGGCCCAAAATGAGCAGTTCTTC	CASSLERAQNEQFF
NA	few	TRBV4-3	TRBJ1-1	TGCGCCAGCAGCCAAGATTCTCGAGGGGAGACTGAAGCTTTCTTT	CASSQDSRGETEAFF
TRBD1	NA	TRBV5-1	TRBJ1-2	TGCGCCAGCACCCCGTACTCCGGGACAGGGGGGATCTATGGCTACACCTTC	CASTPYSGTGGIYGYTF
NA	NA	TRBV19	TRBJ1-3	TGTGCCAGTTCAACCGACAGTTCTGGAAACACCATATATTTT	CASSTDSSGNTIYF